One and the same sample provided the 23 T cell receptor beta chains below, sequenced in a study of T cells in Graves' hyperthyroidism and ophthalmopathy. Template material for amplifying TCR beta CDR3 regions consisted of RNA transcripts. Researchers ran a first-round RT-PCR on the TCR CDR3 using the HTBI primer set. TCRdb re-analysed the multiplex PCR reads in MiXCR, keeping a single row per CDR3 protein. The table shows 300,000 to 450,000 distinct CDR3 sequences, with 15% to 19% occurring only once. The sequenced sample was blood. These receptors originate from a woman younger than 30 with Graves' hyperthyroidism that later progressed to Graves' ophthalmopathy.

With regard to this clonotype: A junction boundary mismatches the germline segment, possibly from a read error. The V gene is TRBV7-2, the J gene TRBJ2-7, with 11 nucleotides matching TRBD2. The CDR3 has 19 amino acids. The germline V gene encodes CDR1 SGHTA and CDR2 FQGNSA. CDR3 sequence: CASSSLGASGRPLSYELYF. CDR3 DNA sequence: TGTGCCAGCAGCTCACTTGGGGCTAGCGGGAGGCCCTTGTCCTACGAGCTGTACTTC.

This clonotype was observed many times. This chain links TRBV2 with TRBJ2-3, with 8 bases that match TRBD1. Germline V CDR1 and CDR2: SNHLY, FYNNEI. This CDR3 comprises 14 residues. Losses at the gene ends were 5 bases for V and 3 bases for J; bases not matched to a gene: 4. The CDR3 nucleotides read TGTGCCAGCAGTTCGAGGACAGGGACAGATACGCAGTATTTT. Its translation: CASSSRTGTDTQYF.

The CDR3 DNA is TGTGCCAGCAGCATCGCCCTCTTTGGGGTTTACGAGCAGTACTTC. Amino acids: CASSIALFGVYEQYF. This chain connects TRBV5-8 to TRBJ2-7; D gene uncertain. V shed 4 bases and J shed 4 bases, with 18 bases lying between them. The CDR3 consists of 15 residues. The germline V gene encodes CDR1 SGHTS and CDR2 YDEGEE.

This clonotype appeared a few times. The chain is built from TRBV19 and TRBJ1-5, with a tentative D call TRBD1 (5 bases). Germline CDR1 is LNHDA and CDR2 is SQIVND (reference sequence). This CDR3 contains 14 residues. V lost 5 bases and J lost 7, with 15 bases in between. The CDR3 loop reads CASSLPGTRQPQHF. The CDR3 DNA reads TGTGCCAGTAGTCTGCCAGGGACGAGGCAGCCCCAGCATTTT. Supplemented by reference TRBV19 and TRBJ1-5, the full variable domain reads DGGITQSPKYLFRKEGQNVTLSCEQNLNHDAMYWYRQDPGQGLRLIYYSQIVNDFQKGDIAEGYSVSREKKESFPLTVTSAQKNPTAFYLCASSLPGTRQPQHFGDGTRLSIL.

The chain uses TRBV6-9 and TRBJ2-5; tentative D call: TRBD2 (5 bases). This CDR3 is built from 17 residues. CDR1 MNHGY and CDR2 SVAAGI come from the germline V gene. Trimming cost V 3 bases and J 1 base, with 18 bases left between them. In DNA form, the CDR3 reads TGTGCCAGCAGTTACCCTTCGGGGTCCCCCCGCCAAGAGACCCAGTACTTC. Translation: CASSYPSGSPRQETQYF.

This clonotype was counted many times. The CDR3 DNA is TGTGCCAGCAGTTTACCCGGGACAGGGTTTCGCACTGAAGCTTTCTTT. As protein: CASSLPGTGFRTEAFF. The V gene is TRBV28, the J gene TRBJ1-1, with TRBD1 identical over 9 bases. This CDR3 is built from 16 residues. Trimming took 2 bases from V and 4 from J; bases not matched to a gene: 8. Germline V gene sequence: CDR1 MDHEN, CDR2 SYDVKM.

This clonotype was detected many times. V gene TRBV7-2 combines with J gene TRBJ2-7; 8 bases fit TRBD1. The trim removed 2 bases at V and 6 bases at J, leaving 9 bases unmatched. CDR3 size: 15 residues. Germline CDR1 and CDR2: SGHTA and FQGNSA. CDR3 in DNA: TGTGCCAGCAGCTTAATGCAGGGGGCGCAGGGCGAGCAGTACTTC. Protein product: CASSLMQGAQGEQYF.

With respect to this clonotype: Possible read error: a much larger clone is one base away. The chain uses TRBV9 and TRBJ1-1; D unclear. This CDR3 region has 14 residues. Germline loops: CDR1 SGDLS, CDR2 YYNGEE. V was trimmed by 1 base and J by 3 bases, leaving 10 bases between them. The chain's CDR3 is CASSVYPWDTEAFF. The CDR3, as DNA: TGTGCCAGCAGCGTATATCCGTGGGACACTGAAGCTTTCTTT.

This clonotype was recorded at least ten times. The chain couples TRBV19 to TRBJ2-7; D is uncertain. This CDR3 region has 13 residues. Germline loops: CDR1 LNHDA, CDR2 SQIVND (reference sequence). V lost 6 bases and J 5 bases, leaving 14 bases between the germline ends. This chain's CDR3 is CASSLPTTDEQYF. CDR3 DNA sequence: TGTGCCAGTAGCCTCCCCACCACGGACGAGCAGTACTTC.

This clonotype has a count of ten or more. CDR3 amino acids: CASSLYPGTAHGVAFF. In nucleotides, the CDR3 is TGTGCCAGCAGCCTATACCCGGGGACAGCTCATGGAGTAGCTTTCTTT. V usage is TRBV13 and J usage is TRBJ1-1, with TRBD1 matching over 7 bases. Germline V lookup: CDR1 PRHDT, CDR2 FYEKMQ (reference sequence). The V gene end was trimmed by 5 bases and the J gene end by 10 bases; junction bases not matched to a gene: 19. The CDR3 contains 16 residues.

This clonotype was counted only a few times. V and J are TRBV20-1 and TRBJ1-1; D possibly corresponds to TRBD1 (5 bases). The CDR3 has 15 residues. Germline V gene lookup returns CDR1 DFQATT and CDR2 SNEGSKA (reference sequence). V was shortened by 2 bases and J by 1 base, with 14 bases between the two germline ends. The CDR3 sequence: CSARRNGARNTEAFF. Here the CDR3 DNA reads TGCAGTGCTAGACGAAACGGGGCAAGGAACACTGAAGCTTTCTTT.

This clonotype has more than one count but fewer than ten. The V call is TRBV9, the J call TRBJ2-7; 7 bases match TRBD2. Losses at the gene ends were 4 bases for V and 3 bases for J; bases not matched to a gene: 7. Germline V gives CDR1 SGDLS, CDR2 YYNGEE. The length of the CDR3 is 14 residues. DNA for the CDR3: TGTGCCAGCAGCCCTAGCGGAGCCTTCTACGAGCAGTACTTC. This encodes CASSPSGAFYEQYF.

The table lists this clonotype with a few counts. The DNA of the CDR3 is TGTGCCTGGATGCCGGGCCTGAGCTCCTATAATTCACCCCTCCACTTT. Translation gives CAWMPGLSSYNSPLHF. J is TRBJ1-6 and V is TRBV30, with D uncertain. CDR1 and CDR2 from the germline V gene are GTSNPN and SVGIG (reference sequence). This CDR3 is built from 16 residues. Trimming took 4 bases from V and 0 from J, leaving 13 bases between them.

In this sample, this clonotype turned up many times. In nucleotides, the CDR3 is TGTGCCAGCAGCCAAGGGGCGAGCTCTGGAAACACCATATATTTT. Protein product: CASSQGASSGNTIYF. The chain couples TRBV3-1 to TRBJ1-3, with no clear D. The germline V gene has CDR1 LGHDT and CDR2 YNNKEL (reference sequence). Trimming pared 1 base from V and 0 bases from J, leaving 7 bases between. The CDR3 totals 15 residues.

The chain has TRBV9 and TRBJ2-3, with D unclear. With 3 bases removed from V and 0 bases from J, the gap between germline ends came to 11 bases. The CDR3 contains 15 residues. Per the germline V gene, CDR1 is SGDLS and CDR2 is YYNGEE. The CDR3 loop reads CASSARTTSTDTQYF. The DNA for the CDR3 is TGTGCCAGCAGCGCAAGGACCACTAGCACAGATACGCAGTATTTT.

The chain has TRBV7-9 and TRBJ2-2; possibly TRBD2 for D (6 bases). In germline, CDR1 is SEHNR, CDR2 FQNEAQ (reference sequence). The CDR3 runs to 15 residues. V lost 3 bases and J 7 bases, leaving 15 bases between the germline ends. The CDR3 spells CASSFSGRSGGELFF. The CDR3 DNA sequence: TGTGCCAGCAGCTTCTCCGGGAGAAGTGGCGGGGAGCTGTTTTTT.

This chain joins TRBV29-1 and TRBJ1-4; the D is unclear. CDR3 length: 11 residues. Germline lookup yields CDR1 SQVTM and CDR2 ANQGSEA. V was cut by 4 bases and J by 8 bases, with 8 bases left in between. CDR3 in amino acids: CSVGVMEKLFF. The DNA for the CDR3 is TGCAGCGTTGGAGTTATGGAAAAACTGTTTTTT.

This clonotype came up many times. V usage is TRBV5-1 and J usage is TRBJ1-1; D is uncertain. The germline V gene has CDR1 SGHRS and CDR2 YFSETQ. CDR3 length: 15 amino acids. Trimming took off 6 bases at V and 4 bases at J, with 19 bases between the two ends. The CDR3 loop is CASITDEEFFTEAFF. CDR3 DNA: TGCGCCAGCATTACCGATGAGGAATTCTTCACTGAAGCTTTCTTT.

The CDR3 reads CASSLASTSGTYEQYF. The DNA of the CDR3 is TGCGCCAGCAGCTTGGCCTCTACTAGCGGGACCTACGAGCAGTACTTC. The chain is built from TRBV5-1 and TRBJ2-7, with 10 bases fitting TRBD2. Germline-derived CDR1 and CDR2 are SGHRS and YFSETQ. V was clipped by 0 bases and J by 2 bases; unmatched bases: 5. CDR3 size: 16 residues.

This clonotype has just a few counts. J is TRBJ2-3 and V is TRBV9, with 7 bases aligning to TRBD2. The germline gives CDR1 SGDLS, CDR2 YYNGEE. This CDR3 has 16 residues. J lost 0 bases, V lost 1 base, and 5 bases had no gene match. CDR3 residues: CASSVSGGPSTDTQYF. The CDR3 DNA reads as TGTGCCAGCAGCGTATCGGGGGGTCCTAGCACAGATACGCAGTATTTT.

This clonotype was picked up a small number of times. This chain uses TRBV5-1 with TRBJ2-5; D call uncertain. Germline V gives CDR1 SGHRS, CDR2 YFSETQ. The CDR3 runs 14 residues. V lost 0 bases to trimming and J lost 3 bases, with 9 bases between them. The CDR3 loop is CASSLEGGKETQYF. CDR3 DNA sequence: TGCGCCAGCAGCTTGGAGGGTGGCAAAGAGACCCAGTACTTC.

The CDR3 is CASSPGTGGVNEQFF. DNA for the CDR3: TGCGCCAGCAGCCCCGGGACAGGCGGTGTAAATGAGCAGTTCTTC. The chain employs TRBV10-1 and TRBJ2-1; 8 bases fit TRBD1. Germline lookup yields CDR1 WNHNN and CDR2 SYGVQD (reference sequence). The CDR3 spans 15 residues. Losses at the gene ends were 6 bases for V and 7 bases for J; bases not matched to a gene: 11.

The rearrangement uses TRBV6-2 or TRBV6-3 and TRBJ2-7; TRBD2 matches 10 bases. The germline gives CDR1 MNHEY, CDR2 SVGEGT. The CDR3 contains 15 residues. Trimming cost V 1 base and J 2 bases; bases outside gene matches: 2. Written as DNA, the CDR3 is TGTGCCAGCAGTTACTTAGCGGGAGGTACCTACGAGCAGTACTTC. The encoded protein is CASSYLAGGTYEQYF.